The count of the clone carrying this T cell receptor beta chain is one. Method: immunoSEQ multiplex PCR; TCRdb's copy keeps in-frame clones and lacks some. The data contain 25,000 to 40,000 clones, roughly nine tenths of them seen just once; the ten biggest clones take up approximately 10%. The sample originates from a study of T cell changes during pregnancy in multiple sclerosis. CDR3 size: 16 residues. CDR1 and CDR2 from the germline V gene are SGDLS and YYNGEE. V was trimmed by 4 bases and J by 0 bases, leaving 16 bases between them. The sample consisted of CD8+ T cells from peripheral blood mononuclear cells, taken in the third trimester of pregnancy. This chain connects TRBV9 to TRBJ1-2; D is possibly TRBD1 (6 bases). The sequence came from a female donor with multiple sclerosis, enrolled in a pregnancy study. The CDR3 spells CASSPAGAAPNYGYTF. The CDR3, as DNA: TGTGCCAGCAGCCCCGCGGGGGCAGCCCCTAACTATGGCTACACCTTC.